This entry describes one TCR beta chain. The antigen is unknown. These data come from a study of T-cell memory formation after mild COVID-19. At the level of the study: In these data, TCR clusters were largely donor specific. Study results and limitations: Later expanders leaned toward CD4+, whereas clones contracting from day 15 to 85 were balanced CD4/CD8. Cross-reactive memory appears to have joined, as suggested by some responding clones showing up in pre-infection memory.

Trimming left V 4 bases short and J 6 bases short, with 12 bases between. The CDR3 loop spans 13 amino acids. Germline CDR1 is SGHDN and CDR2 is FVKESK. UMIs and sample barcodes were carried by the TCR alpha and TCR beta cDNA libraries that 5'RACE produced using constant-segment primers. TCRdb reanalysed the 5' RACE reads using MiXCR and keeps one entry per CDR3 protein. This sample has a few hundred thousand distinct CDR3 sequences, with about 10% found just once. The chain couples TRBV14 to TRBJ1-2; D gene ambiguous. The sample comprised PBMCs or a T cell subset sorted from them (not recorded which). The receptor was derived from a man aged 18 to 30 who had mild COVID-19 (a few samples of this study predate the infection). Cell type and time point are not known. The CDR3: CASSPRLRDGYTF. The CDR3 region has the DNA TGTGCCAGCAGCCCCCGACTCCGGGATGGCTACACCTTC. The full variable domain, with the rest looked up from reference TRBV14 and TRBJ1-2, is EAGVTQFPSHSVIEKGQTVTLRCDPISGHDNLYWYRRVMGKEIKFLLHFVKESKQDESGMPNNRFLAERTGGTYSTLKVQPAELEDSGVYFCASSPRLRDGYTFGSGTRLTVV.